Below, 11 T cell receptor beta chains from the same sample are listed, as sequenced in a study of T cells after posttransplantation cyclophosphamide. Produced via immunoSEQ multiplex PCR; TCRdb's table is partial and in-frame only. This table holds tens of thousands of clones with no singletons; the top ten claim about 6.2%. The sequenced material came from PBMCs. The receptors were sampled from a man younger than 45 in good health and a related stem cell transplant donor.

The J gene is TRBJ1-6, the V gene TRBV29-1, with D perhaps matching TRBD1 (5 bases). With 5 bases removed from V and 12 bases from J, the gap between germline ends came to 14 bases. Germline V gene lookup returns CDR1 SQVTM and CDR2 ANQGSEA. The CDR3 consists of 12 residues. The CDR3 nucleotides are TGCAGCGTTTCTGACGGGGGAGGACCCCTCCACTTT. Amino acids: CSVSDGGGPLHF.

The J gene is TRBJ2-5, the V gene TRBV4-2, with 7 bases lining up with TRBD2. J gave up 5 bases and V 2 bases, and 11 bases lay outside the gene matches. Germline CDR1 is LGHNA and CDR2 is YNFKEQ. The CDR3 runs 16 residues. CDR3: CASSQSPTGGGETQYF. In DNA form, the CDR3 reads TGTGCCAGCAGCCAATCCCCAACGGGGGGTGGGGAGACCCAGTACTTC.

In its sample, this clone was seen a few times. The CDR3 region has the DNA TGCGCCAGCAGCTTAACTAGCGGGGGTGCAGCGGTTGAGCAGTACTTC. As protein: CASSLTSGGAAVEQYF. The J gene is TRBJ2-7, the V gene TRBV5-1, with TRBD2 matching 11 bases. V gave up 2 bases and J gave up 7 bases; unmatched junction bases: 11. This CDR3 region has 16 residues. Germline V gene data show CDR1 as SGHRS and CDR2 as YFSETQ.

This clone occurred many times. This chain links TRBV7-9 with TRBJ1-3; no clear D. The CDR3 covers 17 residues. Trimming took 3 bases from V and 0 from J, leaving 15 bases between them. The V gene's germline CDR1 is SEHNR and CDR2 FQNEAQ (reference sequence). The CDR3 spells CASSFTLARGSGNTIYF. As DNA, the CDR3 is TGTGCCAGCAGCTTTACCCTCGCACGGGGCTCTGGAAACACCATATATTTT. Using reference TRBV7-9 and TRBJ1-3 for the parts outside the CDR3, the full variable domain is DTGVSQNPRHKITKRGQNVTFRCDPISEHNRLYWYRQTLGQGPEFLTYFQNEAQLEKSRLLSDRFSAERPKGSFSTLEIQRTEQGDSAMYLCASSFTLARGSGNTIYFGEGSWLTVV.

This clone was counted at least ten times. The chain employs TRBV19 and TRBJ2-5, with TRBD2 identical over 7 bases. The germline CDR1 and CDR2 sequences are LNHDA and SQIVND (reference sequence). V was pared by 3 bases and J by 4 bases, with 14 bases of the junction left unmatched. The CDR3 has 17 amino acids. Written as DNA, the CDR3 is TGTGCCAGTAGTATCCAGGGAGGGGCGGCCTTAGGAGAGACCCAGTACTTC. It codes for CASSIQGGAALGETQYF. Looking up the rest from reference TRBV19 and TRBJ2-5 gives the full variable domain: DGGITQSPKYLFRKEGQNVTLSCEQNLNHDAMYWYRQDPGQGLRLIYYSQIVNDFQKGDIAEGYSVSREKKESFPLTVTSAQKNPTAFYLCASSIQGGAALGETQYFGPGTRLLVL.

This clone was seen ten or more times. The chain recombines TRBV19 with TRBJ1-6; TRBD1 matches 9 bases. Germline CDR1 reads LNHDA; CDR2 reads SQIVND (reference sequence). This CDR3 region has 15 residues. Germline trimming cut 5 bases from V and 10 bases from J; bases unmatched to any gene: 9. The CDR3 loop reads CASSETGGAGSPLHF. The CDR3, as DNA: TGTGCCAGTAGTGAAACAGGGGGCGCGGGATCACCCCTCCACTTT.

This clone appeared a few times. The rearrangement links TRBV20-1 to TRBJ2-1; possibly TRBD1 for D (5 bases). The CDR3 is made up of 11 amino acids. V dropped 6 bases and J dropped 10 bases, with 13 bases sitting between them. CDR1 DFQATT and CDR2 SNEGSKA come from the germline V gene (reference sequence). The CDR3 sequence is CSAKKGPEQFF. CDR3 in DNA: TGCAGTGCAAAAAAGGGGCCGGAGCAGTTCTTC.

Many counts were recorded for this clone. The rearrangement joins TRBV28 to TRBJ2-7; TRBD2 agrees at 9 bases. The CDR3 covers 15 residues. Looked up from germline, CDR1 is MDHEN and CDR2 is SYDVKM. Unmatched junction bases numbered 10, after V lost 5 bases and J lost 5 bases. The DNA of the CDR3 is TGTGCCAGCAGTGCCTCCGGGACTAGCAGCCACGAGCAGTACTTC. It yields the protein CASSASGTSSHEQYF.

This clone was picked up many times. This chain uses TRBV10-3 with TRBJ1-1; TRBD1 matches 12 bases. V shed 6 bases, J shed 10 bases, and the junction held 6 bases outside the gene matches. This CDR3 region has 13 residues. The germline V gene has CDR1 ENHRY and CDR2 SYGVKD. The CDR3 DNA sequence: TGTGCCATCAGCTTGGGACAGGGGGCGGCAGCTTTCTTT. This encodes CAISLGQGAAAFF.

This clone was picked up many times. The chain couples TRBV7-3 to TRBJ2-5, with D possibly being TRBD1 (5 bases). Germline V gene data show CDR1 as SGHTA and CDR2 as FQGTGA. This CDR3 has 14 amino acids. V lost 1 base to trimming and J lost 4 bases, with 10 bases between them. The CDR3 region has the DNA TGTGCCAGCAGCTTAAATCCAGGGTCAGAGACCCAGTACTTC. Amino acid sequence: CASSLNPGSETQYF.

The sample holds many counts of this clone. The chain has TRBV9 and TRBJ2-7, with 12 positions matching TRBD2. The J segment lost 2 bases and the V segment lost 0 bases, leaving 3 bases of the junction unmatched. CDR3 length: 16 residues. In germline, CDR1 is SGDLS, CDR2 YYNGEE. The CDR3 loop is CASSVEASGGAYEQYF. CDR3 coding DNA: TGTGCCAGCAGCGTAGAGGCTAGCGGGGGGGCCTACGAGCAGTACTTC.